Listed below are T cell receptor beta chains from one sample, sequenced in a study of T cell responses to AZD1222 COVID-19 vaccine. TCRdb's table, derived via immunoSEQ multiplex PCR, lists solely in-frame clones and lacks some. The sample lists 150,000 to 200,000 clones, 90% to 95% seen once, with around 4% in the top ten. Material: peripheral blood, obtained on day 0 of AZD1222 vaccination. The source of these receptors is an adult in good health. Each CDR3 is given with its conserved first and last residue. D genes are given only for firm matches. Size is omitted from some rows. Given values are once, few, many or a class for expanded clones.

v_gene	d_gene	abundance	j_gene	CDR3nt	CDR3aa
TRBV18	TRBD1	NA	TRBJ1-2	TGTGCCAGCTCACCATCCCGACAGGGATATGGCTACACCTTC	CASSPSRQGYGYTF
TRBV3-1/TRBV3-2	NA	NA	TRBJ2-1	TGTGCCAGCAGCCAAGTAGGGGGGTATGAGCAGTTCTTC	CASSQVGGYEQFF
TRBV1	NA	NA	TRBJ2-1	TGCACCAGCAGCCAAGATCTTGCGACTAGCGGGAGGTCCCCGTCCTACAATGAGCAGTTCTTC	CTSSQDLATSGRSPSYNEQFF
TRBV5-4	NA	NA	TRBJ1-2	TGTGCCAGCAGCCTGGGAACGTATGGCTACACCTTC	CASSLGTYGYTF
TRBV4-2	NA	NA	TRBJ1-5	TGTGCCAGCAGCCAAGGCGAGTTTTTTGCCCAGCATTTT	CASSQGEFFAQHF
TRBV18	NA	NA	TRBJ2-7	TGTGCCAGCTCACCAGGAACGGACGAGCAGTACTTC	CASSPGTDEQYF
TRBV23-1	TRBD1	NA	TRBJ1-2	TGCGCCAGCAGTCCTCCGGGACAGGGTTTGGGCTACACCTTC	CASSPPGQGLGYTF
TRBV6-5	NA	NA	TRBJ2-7	TGTGCCACCCGACCGACAGGCTACTACGAGCAGTACTTC	CATRPTGYYEQYF
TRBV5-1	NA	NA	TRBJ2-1	TGCGCCAGCAGCTTGGGTGGGGGGCCTTACAATGAGCAGTTCTTC	CASSLGGGPYNEQFF
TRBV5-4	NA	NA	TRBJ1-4	TGTGCCAGCAGCTCCCCCCTCGGCTCGGGCCTTGCAACTAATGAAAAACTGTTTTTT	CASSSPLGSGLATNEKLFF
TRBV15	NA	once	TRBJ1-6	TGTGCCACCAGCATAACCTACAGGGACGATAATTCACCCCTCCACTTT	CATSITYRDDNSPLHF
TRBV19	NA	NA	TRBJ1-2	TGTGCCAGTAGTATAACAGGTTCCTCTAACTATGGCTACACCTTC	CASSITGSSNYGYTF
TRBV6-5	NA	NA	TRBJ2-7	TGTGCCAGCAGTAACAGGGTCGACGAGCAGTACTTC	CASSNRVDEQYF
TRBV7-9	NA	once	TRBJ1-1	TGTGCCAGCAGCTTACTCGGCAGTGAAGCTTTCTTT	CASSLLGSEAFF
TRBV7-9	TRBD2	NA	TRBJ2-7	TGTGCCAGCAGCTTAGGATTAGCGGGAGGAGGCGAGCAGTACTTC	CASSLGLAGGGEQYF
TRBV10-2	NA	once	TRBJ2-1	TGCGCCAGCACCAACCGCCAGGGGTCGGTATACAATGAGCAGTTCTTC	CASTNRQGSVYNEQFF
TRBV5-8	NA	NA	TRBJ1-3	TGTGCCAGCAGCTTGGGACAGACTCCAGGAAACACCATATATTTT	CASSLGQTPGNTIYF
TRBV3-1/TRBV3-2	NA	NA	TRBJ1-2	TGTGCCAGCAGCCAGTCTCCAACCCCAGTTATCAGTGGCTACACCTTC	CASSQSPTPVISGYTF
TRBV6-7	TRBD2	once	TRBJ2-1	TGTGCCAGCAGTAAAACCTTGCCGGGGACTAGCGGGTGTAGTGAGCAGTTCTTC	CASSKTLPGTSGCSEQFF
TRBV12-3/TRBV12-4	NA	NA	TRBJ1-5	TGTGCCAGCAGCCTCTTTGTTCATCAGCCCCAGCATTTT	CASSLFVHQPQHF
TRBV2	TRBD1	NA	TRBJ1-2	TGTGCCAGCGCCCGGACAGGGATAAATGGCTACACCTTC	CASARTGINGYTF
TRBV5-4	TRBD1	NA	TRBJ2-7	TGTGCCAGCAGCCAAGGACAGGGGGCATCCTACGAGCAGTACTTC	CASSQGQGASYEQYF
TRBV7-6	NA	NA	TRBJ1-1	TGTGCCAGCAGCCCATGGGGCGGGATGGACACTGAAGCTTTCTTT	CASSPWGGMDTEAFF
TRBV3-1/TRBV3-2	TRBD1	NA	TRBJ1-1	TGTGCCAGCAGCTGGTTTAGGGCGGCAGGGGGCATCGGCACTGAAGCTTTCTTT	CASSWFRAAGGIGTEAFF
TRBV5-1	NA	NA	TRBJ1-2	TGCGCCAGCAGCTTAGGGACACAAAGGATCAATGGCTACACCTTC	CASSLGTQRINGYTF
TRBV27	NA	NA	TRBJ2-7	TGTGCCAGCAGTTTAACGGGAGTGCCTCCCTACGAGCAGTACTTC	CASSLTGVPPYEQYF
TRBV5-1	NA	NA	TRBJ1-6	TGCGCCAGCAGCTATGGTGATAATTCACCCCTCCACTTT	CASSYGDNSPLHF
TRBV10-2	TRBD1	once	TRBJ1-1	TGCGCCAGCAGTGAGTCGTATCGCTGGACAGGCCCAAACACTGAAGCTTTCTTT	CASSESYRWTGPNTEAFF
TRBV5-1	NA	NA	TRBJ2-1	TGCGCCAGCAGCATACGGGACCGGCGAAACAATGAGCAGTTCTTC	CASSIRDRRNNEQFF
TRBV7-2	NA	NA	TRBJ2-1	TGTGCCAGCAGCCCCTGGGACCAATTTGACAATGAGCAGTTCTTC	CASSPWDQFDNEQFF
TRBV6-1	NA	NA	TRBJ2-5	TGTGCCAGCAGTGAAGGGCGGGAGACCCAGTACTTC	CASSEGRETQYF
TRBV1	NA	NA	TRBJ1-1	TGCACCAGCAGCCAAGAACCAGAAACTGAAGCTTTCTTT	CTSSQEPETEAFF
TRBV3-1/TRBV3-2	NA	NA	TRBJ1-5	TGTGCCAGCAGCCAAAGTAGCAATCAGCCCCAGCATTTT	CASSQSSNQPQHF
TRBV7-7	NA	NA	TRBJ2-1	TGTGCCAGCAGCTTGGGAAGCGGGCGCTACAATGAGCAGTTCTTC	CASSLGSGRYNEQFF
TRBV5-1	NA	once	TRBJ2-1	TGCGCCAGCAGTATCGGGGACTACAATGAGCAGTTCTTC	CASSIGDYNEQFF
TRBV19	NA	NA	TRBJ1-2	TGTGCCAGTAGGACGGGGGTCTTGTCTGGCTACACCTTC	CASRTGVLSGYTF
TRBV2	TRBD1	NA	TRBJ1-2	TGTGCCAGCAGTGATAGGGACAGGCCGCCTGACACCTTC	CASSDRDRPPDTF
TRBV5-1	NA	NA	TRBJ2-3	TGCGCCAGCAGCTTGACAGGTCCATCAGATACGCAGTATTTT	CASSLTGPSDTQYF
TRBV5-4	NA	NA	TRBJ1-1	TGTGCCAGCAGCTTGGGGGGGCAGGGTGAAGCTTTCTTT	CASSLGGQGEAFF
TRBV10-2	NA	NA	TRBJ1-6	TGCGCCAGCATCCAGGGACCGTATTCACCCCTCCACTTT	CASIQGPYSPLHF
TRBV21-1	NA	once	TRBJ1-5	TGTGCCAGCGATCCCCCGGTGGGGGTCCAATCGCCCCAGCATTTT	CASDPPVGVQSPQHF